A single sample is the source of the 10 T cell receptor beta chains below, sequenced in a study of technical replicates of blood from a handful of donors. Assay used: immunoSEQ multiplex PCR; TCRdb lists only in-frame clones, some missing. In the table there are about 81,000 clones, 75% to 90% of which are singletons. Sequenced: PBMCs. The receptors derive from a human donor in good health. Some clones in this sample may be carry-over from other donors' samples.

V is TRBV5-1 and J is TRBJ2-5, with 7 bases lining up with TRBD2. The CDR3 is 14 residues long. Germline V CDR1 and CDR2: SGHRS, YFSETQ. Germline trimming cut 6 bases from V and 3 bases from J; bases unmatched to any gene: 8. CDR3 loop: CASTEAGLKETQYF. The CDR3 DNA is TGCGCCAGCACGGAAGCGGGATTAAAAGAGACCCAGTACTTC.

This clone was detected once. The chain employs TRBV5-6 and TRBJ1-6; no definite D call. The CDR3 loop spans 16 amino acids. Germline V gene sequence: CDR1 SGHDT, CDR2 YYEEEE. Between the trimmed V and J ends, which lost 3 bases and 2 bases, there was a span of 12 bases. For the CDR3, the DNA is TGTGCCAGCAGCTACGGACTTGGCGCCTATAATTCACCCCTCCACTTT. Translation gives CASSYGLGAYNSPLHF.

This sequence joins TRBV6-5 and TRBJ2-7; the match to TRBD2 covers 12 bases. The germline gives CDR1 MNHEY, CDR2 SVGAGI. The CDR3 spans 15 residues. The V and J ends lost 2 bases and 6 bases, in that order; junction bases with no gene match: 5. The CDR3 protein is CASSYVGLAGSEQYF. The CDR3 nucleotides read TGTGCCAGCAGTTACGTCGGACTAGCGGGATCCGAGCAGTACTTC.

The rearrangement uses TRBV5-6 and TRBJ1-2; unclear D gene. This CDR3 is 11 amino acids long. Germline assignment: CDR1 SGHDT and CDR2 YYEEEE. V dropped 2 bases and J dropped 6 bases, with 5 bases sitting between them. The CDR3 bases are TGTGCCAGCAGCTTCCGGGATGGCTACACCTTC. Translation gives CASSFRDGYTF.

The chain recombines TRBV6-6 with TRBJ2-4; TRBD1 aligns across 7 bases. Losses at the gene ends were 6 bases for V and 7 bases for J; bases not matched to a gene: 9. The germline V gene has CDR1 MNHNY and CDR2 SVGAGI (reference sequence). The CDR3 is made up of 14 amino acids. The DNA of the CDR3 is TGTGCCAGCAGCCACCGGGAACAGGGGAACATTCAGTACTTC. Encoded protein: CASSHREQGNIQYF.

The count of this clone is one. The V gene is TRBV7-9, the J gene TRBJ1-3; no clear D gene. Germline V gene sequence: CDR1 SEHNR, CDR2 FQNEAQ (reference sequence). The germline V and J ends were trimmed by 3 bases and 3 bases, with 9 bases remaining between them. The length of the CDR3 is 14 residues. CDR3 nucleotides: TGTGCCAGCAGCTTCCCGACGGGTGGAAACACCATATATTTT. Its translation is CASSFPTGGNTIYF.

This clone was detected a few times. This chain connects TRBV6-4 to TRBJ2-3; TRBD2 matches 8 bases. Germline CDR1 and CDR2: MRHNA and SNTAGT. The CDR3 length is 16 residues. The J segment lost 4 bases and the V segment lost 5 bases, leaving 11 bases of the junction unmatched. Here the CDR3 reads CASSPESGGSSDTQYF. DNA of the CDR3: TGTGCCAGCAGTCCCGAAAGCGGGGGTTCCTCAGATACGCAGTATTTT.

The J gene is TRBJ2-7, the V gene TRBV2, with 8 positions matching TRBD2. Looked up from germline, CDR1 is SNHLY and CDR2 is FYNNEI. The CDR3 is 17 amino acids. V gave up 2 bases and J gave up 2 bases; unmatched junction bases: 11. CDR3 nucleotides: TGTGCCAGCAGTGAATCAGGACTAGCAGCCGACGCCTACGAGCAGTACTTC. This gives the protein CASSESGLAADAYEQYF.

The chain employs TRBV21-1 and TRBJ2-7; the table's D call, TRBD2, was not checked against the DNA. TRBV21-1 represents a pseudogene. This CDR3 spans 14 amino acids. CDR3 coding DNA: TGTGCCAGCGATGGGCTAGCGGGGAATCACGAGCAGTACTTC. This encodes CASDGLAGNHEQYF.

This clone has just one count. The V call is TRBV4-3, the J call TRBJ2-3; perhaps TRBD1 as D (5 bases). Trimming shortened V by 4 bases and J by 6 bases, and 11 bases separated the two germline ends. Germline V gene data show CDR1 as LGHNA and CDR2 as YSLEER. This CDR3 has 13 amino acids. CDR3 bases: TGCGCCAGCAGCCTGCAGGGCCCGGATACGCAGTATTTT. Protein sequence: CASSLQGPDTQYF.